The 11 T cell receptor beta chains presented below share a single source sample, sequenced in a study of shared clonotypes between healthy human individuals. TCRdb's table, derived via immunoSEQ multiplex PCR, lists solely in-frame clones and lacks some. This table has some 790,000 clones, around 70% appearing once. Sequenced sample: memory CD4+ T cells sorted from blood. The subset denotes: CD45RA-negative fraction. The source of these receptors is a woman aged 25 to 39 in good health.

This clone was seen only a few times. This CDR3 is also generated by other DNA sequences in the sample. This rearrangement joins TRBV18 to TRBJ1-3; D remains unclear. Trimming took off 3 bases at V and 0 bases at J, with 6 bases between the two ends. CDR1 is KGHSH and CDR2 is LQKENI in the germline V gene. This CDR3 spans 14 amino acids. The CDR3 DNA follows: TGTGCCAGCTCACCTACCAGCTCTGGAAACACCATATATTTT. The encoded protein is CASSPTSSGNTIYF.

This clone has only a few counts. The rearrangement links TRBV10-3 to TRBJ2-7; TRBD2 matches 9 bases. There are 16 residues in the CDR3. Germline trimming cut 2 bases from V and 4 bases from J; bases unmatched to any gene: 9. CDR1 and CDR2 (germline): ENHRY, SYGVKD. The chain's CDR3 is CAISEGGLAGSYEQYF. The CDR3 nucleotides are TGTGCCATCAGTGAGGGAGGCCTAGCGGGATCATACGAGCAGTACTTC.

V usage is TRBV7-9 and J usage is TRBJ1-1; D gene ambiguous. Germline values: CDR1 SEHNR, CDR2 FQNEAQ (reference sequence). The CDR3 runs 12 residues. Trimming removed 2 bases at V and 4 bases at J, with 5 bases between. The CDR3 DNA sequence: TGTGCCAGCAGCTTAACCGGCACTGAAGCTTTCTTT. Encoded protein: CASSLTGTEAFF.

This clone was observed a handful of times. The V and J genes are TRBV28 and TRBJ2-3; D not certain. The CDR3 has 14 amino acids. Germline lookup yields CDR1 MDHEN and CDR2 SYDVKM. V was shortened by 6 bases and J by 7 bases, with 17 bases between the two germline ends. The DNA of the CDR3 is TGTGCCAGCAGCGCCCACGGCCACCACAATACGCAGTATTTT. It translates to CASSAHGHHNTQYF.

The chain carries TRBV9 and TRBJ2-1, with D possibly matching TRBD2 (5 bases). The CDR3 covers 15 residues. The V and J ends lost 0 bases and 7 bases respectively, with 14 bases between them. Looked up from germline, CDR1 is SGDLS and CDR2 is YYNGEE. The CDR3 loop is CASSVDQLEGNEQFF. CDR3 nucleotides: TGTGCCAGCAGCGTAGACCAACTAGAAGGGAATGAGCAGTTCTTC.

The table lists this clone with a few counts. The V call is TRBV5-1, the J call TRBJ2-3; 7 nucleotides line up with TRBD2. From germline, CDR1 is SGHRS and CDR2 YFSETQ. J gave up 0 bases and V 2 bases, and 3 bases lay outside the gene matches. There are 15 residues in the CDR3. CDR3 residues: CASSLLAYSTDTQYF. CDR3 nucleotides: TGCGCCAGCAGCTTACTAGCGTACAGCACAGATACGCAGTATTTT.

The table lists this clone with a few counts. The chain joins TRBV18 to TRBJ2-7; 7 positions match TRBD2. The CDR3 runs to 12 residues. CDR1 KGHSH and CDR2 LQKENI come from the germline V gene. V was pared by 8 bases and J by 3 bases, with 4 bases of the junction left unmatched. The CDR3 bases are TGTGCCAGCCAGGGCGGGGGCTACGAGCAGTACTTC. Translating gives CASQGGGYEQYF.

This chain joins TRBV28 and TRBJ1-2, with D unresolved. The CDR3 extends over 13 amino acids. V shed 3 bases and J shed 10 bases, with 15 bases lying between them. Germline V gene data show CDR1 as MDHEN and CDR2 as SYDVKM. CDR3 nucleotide sequence: TGTGCCAGCAGTTTGAGGACCCGCGCCGACTACACCTTC. As protein: CASSLRTRADYTF.

The gene calls are TRBV6-6 and TRBJ2-3; D unclear. The CDR3 length is 12 residues. V was trimmed by 5 bases and J by 4 bases, leaving 7 bases between them. CDR1 and CDR2 (germline): MNHNY, SVGAGI (reference sequence). The CDR3 DNA reads as TGTGCCAGCAGTAGCTCTGCAGATACGCAGTATTTT. This encodes CASSSSADTQYF.

The chain recombines TRBV19 with TRBJ1-2; D perhaps matches TRBD1 (6 bases). V shed 6 bases and J shed 5 bases, with 28 bases lying between them. There are 18 residues in the CDR3. Germline assignment: CDR1 LNHDA and CDR2 SQIVND (reference sequence). The CDR3 sequence: CASSRWGQPEDLKYGYTF. CDR3 nucleotide sequence: TGTGCCAGTAGCCGATGGGGGCAGCCGGAGGACCTTAAATATGGCTACACCTTC.

This clone occurred a few times. The genes are TRBV29-1 and TRBJ2-2, with D hard to call. Trimming removed 4 bases from V and 0 bases from J, with 3 bases in between. Germline V gives CDR1 SQVTM, CDR2 ANQGSEA. The CDR3 loop spans 12 amino acids. CDR3: CSVGPNTGELFF. Here the CDR3 DNA reads TGCAGCGTTGGTCCGAACACCGGGGAGCTGTTTTTT.